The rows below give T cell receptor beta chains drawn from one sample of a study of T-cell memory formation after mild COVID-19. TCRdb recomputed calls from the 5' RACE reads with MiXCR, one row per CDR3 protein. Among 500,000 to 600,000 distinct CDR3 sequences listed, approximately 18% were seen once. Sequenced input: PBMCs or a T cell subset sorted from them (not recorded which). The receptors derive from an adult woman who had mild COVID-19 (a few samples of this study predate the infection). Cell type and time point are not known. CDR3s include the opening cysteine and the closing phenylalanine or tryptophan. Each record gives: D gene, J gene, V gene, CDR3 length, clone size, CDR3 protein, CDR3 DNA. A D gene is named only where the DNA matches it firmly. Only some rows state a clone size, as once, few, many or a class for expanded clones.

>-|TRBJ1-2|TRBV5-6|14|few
CASSRPGGNYGYTF
TGTGCCAGCAGCCGTCCGGGGGGGAACTATGGCTACACCTTC
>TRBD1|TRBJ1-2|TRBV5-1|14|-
CASSLDRGPQGYTF
TGCGCCAGCAGCTTGGACAGGGGACCCCAAGGCTACACCTTC
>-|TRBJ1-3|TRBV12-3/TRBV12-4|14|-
CASSLGNSGNTIYF
TGTGCCAGCAGTTTGGGCAACTCTGGAAACACCATATATTTT
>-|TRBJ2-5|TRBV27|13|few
CASSYVLGETQYF
TGTGCCAGCAGTTACGTATTGGGTGAGACCCAGTACTTC
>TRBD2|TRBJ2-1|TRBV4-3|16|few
CASSQDNLAGYNEQFF
TGCGCCAGCAGCCAAGATAACCTAGCGGGTTACAATGAGCAGTTCTTC
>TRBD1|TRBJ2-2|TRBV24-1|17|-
CATSDLYGTGDPGELFF
TGTGCCACCAGTGATTTGTACGGGACAGGGGATCCCGGGGAGCTGTTTTTT
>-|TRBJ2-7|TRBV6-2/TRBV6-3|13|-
CASTENWDYEQYF
TGTGCCAGCACCGAAAACTGGGATTACGAGCAGTACTTC
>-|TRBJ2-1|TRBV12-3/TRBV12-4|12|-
CASKLAYNEQFF
TGTGCCAGCAAGTTGGCCTACAATGAGCAGTTCTTC
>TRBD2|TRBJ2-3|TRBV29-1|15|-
CSGGLAGDRADTQYF
TGCAGCGGCGGACTAGCGGGGGACAGAGCAGATACGCAGTATTTT
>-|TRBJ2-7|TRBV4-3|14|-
CASSQEAGGGVPYF
TGCGCCAGCAGCCAAGAGGCCGGGGGTGGGGTTCCGTACTTC
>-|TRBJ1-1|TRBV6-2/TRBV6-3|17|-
CASSYRGPRGRNTEAFF
TGTGCCAGCAGTTACCGGGGCCCGCGGGGACGGAACACTGAAGCTTTCTTT
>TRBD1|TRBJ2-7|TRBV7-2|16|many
CASSLAALQGWYEQYF
TGTGCCAGCAGCTTAGCGGCTCTACAGGGGTGGTACGAGCAGTACTTC
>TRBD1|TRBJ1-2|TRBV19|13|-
CASTFLDRGGYTF
TGTGCCAGTACCTTCCTGGACAGGGGTGGCTACACCTTC
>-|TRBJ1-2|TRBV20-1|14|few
CSAREPKSGYGYTF
TGCAGTGCTAGAGAACCCAAATCGGGGTATGGCTACACCTTC
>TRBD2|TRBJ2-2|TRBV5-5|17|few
CASKYLAGVSNTGELFF
TGTGCCAGCAAATACCTAGCGGGGGTCTCGAACACCGGGGAGCTGTTTTTT
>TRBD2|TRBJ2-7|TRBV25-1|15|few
CASSVSGLAPYEQYF
TGTGCCAGCAGTGTTAGCGGACTAGCGCCCTACGAGCAGTACTTC
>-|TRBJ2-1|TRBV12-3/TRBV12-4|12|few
CASSWIYNEQFF
TGTGCCAGCAGTTGGATCTACAATGAGCAGTTCTTC
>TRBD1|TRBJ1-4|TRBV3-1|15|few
CASSDYRGGNEKLFF
TGTGCCAGCAGCGACTACAGGGGAGGGAATGAAAAACTGTTTTTT
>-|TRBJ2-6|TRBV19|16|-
CASSMPGHSGANVLTF
TGTGCCAGTAGTATGCCAGGACACTCTGGGGCCAACGTCCTGACTTTC
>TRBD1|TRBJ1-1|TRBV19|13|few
CAARQGGNTEAFF
TGTGCCGCCAGACAGGGTGGGAACACTGAAGCTTTCTTT
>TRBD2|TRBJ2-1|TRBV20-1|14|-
CSATSGTSYNEQFF
TGCAGTGCTACAAGCGGGACCTCCTACAATGAGCAGTTCTTC
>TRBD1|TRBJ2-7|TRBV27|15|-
CASSSQGAPYYEQYF
TGTGCCAGCAGTTCTCAGGGGGCCCCCTACTACGAGCAGTACTTC
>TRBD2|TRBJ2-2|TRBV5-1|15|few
CASSREGPEVGELFF
TGCGCCAGCAGCCGGGAGGGTCCAGAAGTCGGGGAGCTGTTTTTT
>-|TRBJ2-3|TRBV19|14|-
CASRQAGSTDTQYF
TGTGCCAGTAGACAGGCGGGAAGCACAGATACGCAGTATTTT
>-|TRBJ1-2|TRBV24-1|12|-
CATSTGTYGYTF
TGTGCCACCAGTACCGGTACCTATGGCTACACCTTC
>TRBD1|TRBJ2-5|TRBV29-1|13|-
CSALMTGQETQYF
TGCAGCGCCTTAATGACAGGGCAAGAGACCCAGTACTTC
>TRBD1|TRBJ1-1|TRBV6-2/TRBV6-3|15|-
CASRDRQGAITEAFF
TGTGCCAGCAGGGACAGACAGGGGGCAATAACTGAAGCTTTCTTT
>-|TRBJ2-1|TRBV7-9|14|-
CASTPALSYNEQFF
TGTGCCAGCACCCCGGCTCTTTCCTACAATGAGCAGTTCTTC
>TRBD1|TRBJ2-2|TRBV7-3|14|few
CASSLGQWNGELFF
TGTGCCAGCAGTCTGGGACAGTGGAACGGGGAGCTGTTTTTT
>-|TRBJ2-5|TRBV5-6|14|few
CASSLGAEKETQYF
TGTGCCAGCAGCTTGGGCGCGGAGAAAGAGACCCAGTACTTC
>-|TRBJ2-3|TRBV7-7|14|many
CASSLASGWYTQYF
TGTGCCAGCAGCTTAGCTAGCGGTTGGTATACGCAGTATTTT
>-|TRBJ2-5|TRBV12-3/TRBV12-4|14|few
CASSLGTTGETQYF
TGTGCCAGCAGTTTGGGGACCACTGGAGAGACCCAGTACTTC